Listed below are T cell receptor beta chains from one sample, sequenced in a study of T cell changes during pregnancy in multiple sclerosis. TCRdb keeps only in-frame clones here, not all; method: immunoSEQ multiplex PCR. The table lists approximately 74,000 clones, 70% to 90% of them singletons. The specimen comprised peripheral blood, sampled before pregnancy. The receptors here all came from a female donor with multiple sclerosis, enrolled in a pregnancy study. Both conserved end residues are trimmed from each CDR3.

J	V	CDR3
TRBJ2-3	TRBV5-4	ASSIIAARDTDTQY
TRBJ2-7	TRBV6-6	ASTSAEGGLSYEQY
TRBJ2-7	TRBV11-3	ASSLGREPYEQY
TRBJ2-7	TRBV25-1	ASSSGVFNYEQY
TRBJ1-1	TRBV19	ASSIREGGTEAF
TRBJ2-2	TRBV7-6	ASSYRTATGELF
TRBJ1-1	TRBV6-4	ASSDRRGTEAF
TRBJ1-5	TRBV29-1	SVGGQNQPQH
TRBJ1-2	TRBV29-1	SVANIRGKAWKVHGYT
TRBJ2-5	TRBV9	ASSGGLPQETQY
TRBJ2-3	TRBV5-6	ASSLTSGTDTQY
TRBJ2-5	TRBV6-5	ASSTSGYQETQY
TRBJ2-1	TRBV7-3	ASSSPTVYNEQF
TRBJ2-3	TRBV5-1	ASSLDLLAGGSRAPSQY
TRBJ2-5	TRBV7-2	ASTRGGASQETQY
TRBJ2-3	TRBV27	ASRVNVRGLRTTSTDTQY
TRBJ2-4	TRBV18	ASSPRPGFSLAKNIQY
TRBJ2-3	TRBV5-1	ASSLTGGHDTQY
TRBJ2-7	TRBV5-1	ASSYGQTYEQY
TRBJ2-7	TRBV9	ASSPNGGGTYEQY
TRBJ2-1	TRBV19	ASTASGFYNEQF
TRBJ2-7	TRBV5-1	ASSQITGNYEQY
TRBJ1-3	TRBV5-1	ASSLTGGQSSGNTIY
TRBJ1-1	TRBV29-1	SVGTGGAGTEAF
TRBJ1-5	TRBV7-6	ASSSTQGANQPQH
TRBJ1-4	TRBV6-5	ASSYSMALNEKLF
TRBJ2-7	TRBV11-2	ASSFTGFEQY
TRBJ1-2	TRBV19	ASSVTGGTGHGYT
TRBJ2-1	TRBV5-1	ASGPGDRRENEQF
TRBJ2-1	TRBV7-9	ASILGGTEQF
TRBJ2-1	TRBV5-1	ASSLAIPRDEAYNEQF
TRBJ2-2	TRBV4-1	ASSDLSGHTGELF
TRBJ2-7	TRBV15	ATSRDTTSYEQY
TRBJ1-2	TRBV11-2	ASSLAGANYGYT
TRBJ1-1	TRBV2	ASSLTYFGNPEAF
TRBJ1-2	TRBV27	ASSLSYSFNYGYT
TRBJ1-2	TRBV19	ASSIRGNYGYT
TRBJ2-5	TRBV18	ASSPTGAQETQY
TRBJ1-1	TRBV6-4	ASSFSENTEAF
TRBJ2-7	TRBV11-2	ASSLRGYEQY
TRBJ2-7	TRBV7-8	ASSWTSGGQSSYEQY
TRBJ2-7	TRBV7-9	ASSFNRGPSEQY
TRBJ2-3	TRBV4-1	ASSQGGLTPTDTQY
TRBJ1-2	TRBV4-1	ASSQDPQGNGYT
TRBJ1-4	TRBV30	AWSVGANEKLF
TRBJ1-2	TRBV5-6	ASSLTGSNYGYT
TRBJ2-1	TRBV7-2	ASSLEGTSGRGTYNEQF
TRBJ1-1	TRBV19	ASRIDRDKAF
TRBJ1-2	TRBV6-6	ASSPAQGAGGYT
TRBJ2-7	TRBV10-1	ASSPHSGLAAYEQY
TRBJ1-1	TRBV30	AWISIQGALSTEAF
TRBJ1-6	TRBV4-3	ASSQGGQGPPLH
TRBJ1-3	TRBV10-1	ASSESRDRVGNTIY
TRBJ1-2	TRBV30	AWSVQGANWYGYT